Listed below are T cell receptor beta chains from one sample, sequenced in a study of blood T cells in healthy people across ages. MiXCR, run by TCRdb on the 5' RACE reads, gives a single entry per CDR3 protein. This sample has about 640,000 distinct CDR3 sequences; roughly 30% occur once, and the top ten carry 15% to 19%. The sample comprised blood. The receptors derive from a woman of 80 years or more in good health. CDR3s include the opening cysteine and the closing phenylalanine or tryptophan. The D gene is left open where the match is weak. Clone size appears in some rows only: once, few, many, or a class for an expanded clone.

>NA|many|TRBV7-2|TRBJ1-2
CASSLPQTVYGYTF
TGTGCCAGCAGCTTACCACAGACAGTTTACGGCTACACCTTC
>NA|many|TRBV9|TRBJ1-4
CASSADPNEKLFF
TGTGCCAGCAGCGCGGATCCTAATGAAAAACTGTTTTTT
>NA|NA|TRBV5-4|TRBJ2-7
CASSWGSGGNNEQYF
TGTGCCAGCAGCTGGGGGTCTGGGGGGAACAATGAGCAGTACTTC
>NA|many|TRBV14|TRBJ2-7
CASSQYTGAYEQYF
TGTGCCAGCAGCCAATACACAGGAGCCTACGAGCAGTACTTC
>NA|NA|TRBV29-1|TRBJ2-7
CSGNSGYEQYF
TGCAGCGGCAACAGCGGGTACGAGCAGTACTTC
>NA|many|TRBV24-1|TRBJ1-2
CATRRGENYGYTF
TGTGCCACCAGGAGGGGAGAGAACTATGGCTACACCTTC
>NA|NA|TRBV5-1|TRBJ1-1
CASSPMGVNTEAFF
TGCGCCAGCAGCCCCATGGGGGTGAACACTGAAGCTTTCTTT
>TRBD1|many|TRBV2|TRBJ2-5
CASTSTGIRLEQYF
TGTGCCAGCACATCGACAGGGATTAGGTTGGAGCAGTACTTC
>NA|NA|TRBV6-2/TRBV6-3|TRBJ2-7
CASSFFPITYEQYF
TGTGCCAGCAGTTTCTTCCCCATAACCTACGAGCAGTACTTC
>TRBD2|many|TRBV6-5|TRBJ2-1
CASRTPGLQYSEQFF
TGTGCCAGCAGGACTCCGGGACTACAGTATAGTGAGCAGTTCTTC
>NA|NA|TRBV20-1|TRBJ1-4
CSARPRSAEKLFF
TGCAGTGCTAGACCCAGGTCGGCTGAAAAACTGTTTTTT
>TRBD2|NA|TRBV20-1|TRBJ2-7
CSATRLAGTSYEQYF
TGCAGTGCTACCAGACTAGCGGGGACGAGCTACGAGCAGTACTTC
>NA|NA|TRBV9|TRBJ2-4
CASSGGVGGSVKNIQYF
TGTGCCAGCAGCGGGGGGGTAGGGGGGTCTGTCAAAAACATTCAGTACTTC
>NA|many|TRBV7-2|TRBJ2-1
CASSFSWVFEQFF
TGTGCCAGCAGCTTTAGCTGGGTCTTTGAGCAGTTCTTC
>NA|NA|TRBV11-2|TRBJ2-7
CASSLAVGTGEQYF
TGTGCCAGCAGCTTAGCGGTGGGGACCGGCGAGCAGTACTTC